The sequence of this T cell receptor (beta chain) was determined in a study of OX40 agonist ivuxolimab in advanced cancers. About the research overall: Patients with prior anti-PD-1, anti-PD-L1 or anti-CTLA-4 therapy were eligible; less than 50% had some. Study-level results: There was clonal expansion of CD4+ and CD8+ blood T cells by week 6 at 0.1 to 3.0 mg/kg.

As to this clone: Antigen specificity is unknown.

Assay: immunoSEQ multiplex PCR; the TCRdb copy retains only in-frame clones and omits some. The table shows 45,000 to 60,000 clones, with roughly 90% occurring only once. Sequencing used CD4+ or CD8+ T cells sorted from blood, obtained in a trial of the OX40 agonist ivuxolimab. The receptor was derived from an adult with an advanced solid tumor such as melanoma, head and neck, liver or kidney cancer.

CDR3 sequence (DNA): TGTGCCAGCAGCCAATCTTCTATATCCGGGGAGCTGTTTTTT. Its protein is CASSQSSISGELFF. V gene TRBV16 combines with J gene TRBJ2-2; D remains unclear. The germline V and J ends were trimmed by 0 bases and 6 bases, with 8 bases remaining between them. Germline assignment: CDR1 KGHSY and CDR2 FQNENV. The CDR3 extends over 14 amino acids.